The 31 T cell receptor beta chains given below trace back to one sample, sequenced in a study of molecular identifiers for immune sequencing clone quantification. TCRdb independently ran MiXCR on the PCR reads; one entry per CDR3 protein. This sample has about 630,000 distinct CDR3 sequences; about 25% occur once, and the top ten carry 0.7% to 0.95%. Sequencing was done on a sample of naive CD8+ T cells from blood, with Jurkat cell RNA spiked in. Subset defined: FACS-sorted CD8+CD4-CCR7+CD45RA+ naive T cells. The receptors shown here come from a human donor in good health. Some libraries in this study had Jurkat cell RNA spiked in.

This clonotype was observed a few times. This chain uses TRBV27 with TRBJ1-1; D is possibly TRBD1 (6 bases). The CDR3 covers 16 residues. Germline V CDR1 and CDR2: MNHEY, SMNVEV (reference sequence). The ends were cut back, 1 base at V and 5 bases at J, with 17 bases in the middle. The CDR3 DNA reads TGTGCCAGCAGTTTATTCGGGGGCTTCGTGAGTACTGAAGCTTTCTTT. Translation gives CASSLFGGFVSTEAFF.

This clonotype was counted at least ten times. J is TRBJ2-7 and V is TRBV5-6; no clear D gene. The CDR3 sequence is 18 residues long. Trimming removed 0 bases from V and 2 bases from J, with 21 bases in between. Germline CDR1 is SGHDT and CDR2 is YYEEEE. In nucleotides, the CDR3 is TGTGCCAGCAGCTTGGGATCGGTAAGGCTGACGAACACCTACGAGCAGTACTTC. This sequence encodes CASSLGSVRLTNTYEQYF.

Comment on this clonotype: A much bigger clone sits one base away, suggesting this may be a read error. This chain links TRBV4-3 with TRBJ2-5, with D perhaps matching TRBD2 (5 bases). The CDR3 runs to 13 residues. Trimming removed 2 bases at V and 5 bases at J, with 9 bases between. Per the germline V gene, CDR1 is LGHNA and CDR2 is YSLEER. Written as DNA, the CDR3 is TGCGCCAGCAGCCAAAGCGGACGTGAGACCCAGTACTTC. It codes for CASSQSGRETQYF.

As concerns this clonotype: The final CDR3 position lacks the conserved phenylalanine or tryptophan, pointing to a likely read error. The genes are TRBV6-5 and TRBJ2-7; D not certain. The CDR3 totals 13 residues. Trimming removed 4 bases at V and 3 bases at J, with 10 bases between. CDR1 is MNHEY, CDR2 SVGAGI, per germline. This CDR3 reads CASSSWRYYEQYL. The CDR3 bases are TGTGCCAGCAGTTCTTGGAGATACTACGAGCAGTACCTC.

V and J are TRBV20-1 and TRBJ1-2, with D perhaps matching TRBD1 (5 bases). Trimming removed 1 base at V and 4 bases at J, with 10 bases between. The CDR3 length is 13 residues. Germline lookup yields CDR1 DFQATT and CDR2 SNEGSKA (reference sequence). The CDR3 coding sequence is TGCAGTGCTAGAGGTCGTACAGGCTATGGCTACACCTTC. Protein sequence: CSARGRTGYGYTF.

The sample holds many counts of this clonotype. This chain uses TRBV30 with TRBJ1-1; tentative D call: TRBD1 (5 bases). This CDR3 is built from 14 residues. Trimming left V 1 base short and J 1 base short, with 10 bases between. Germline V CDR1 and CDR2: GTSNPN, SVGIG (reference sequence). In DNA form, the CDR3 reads TGTGCCTGGAGTGCCCCCGACAGGAACACTGAAGCTTTCTTT. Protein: CAWSAPDRNTEAFF.

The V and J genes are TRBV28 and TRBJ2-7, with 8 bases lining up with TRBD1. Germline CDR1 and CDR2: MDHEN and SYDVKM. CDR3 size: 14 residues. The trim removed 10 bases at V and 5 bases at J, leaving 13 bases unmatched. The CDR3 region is CATYRQGAWDEQYF. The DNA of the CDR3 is TGTGCCACCTATCGGCAGGGGGCCTGGGACGAGCAGTACTTC.

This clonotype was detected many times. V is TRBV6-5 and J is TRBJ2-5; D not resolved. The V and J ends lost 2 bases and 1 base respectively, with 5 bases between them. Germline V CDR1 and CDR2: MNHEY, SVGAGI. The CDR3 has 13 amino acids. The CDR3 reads CASSYGFQETQYF. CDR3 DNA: TGTGCCAGCAGTTACGGGTTCCAAGAGACCCAGTACTTC.

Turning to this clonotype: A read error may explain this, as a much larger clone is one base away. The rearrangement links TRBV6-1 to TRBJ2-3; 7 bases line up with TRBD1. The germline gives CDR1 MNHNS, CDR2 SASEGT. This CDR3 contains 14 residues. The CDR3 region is CATTGDLSTDTQCF. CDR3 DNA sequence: TGTGCCACAACAGGGGACCTGAGCACAGATACGCAGTGTTTT.

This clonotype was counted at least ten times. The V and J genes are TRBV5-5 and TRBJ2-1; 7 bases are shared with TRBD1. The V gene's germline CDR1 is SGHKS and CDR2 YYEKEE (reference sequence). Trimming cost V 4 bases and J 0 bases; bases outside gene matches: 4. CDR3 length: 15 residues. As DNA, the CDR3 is TGTGCCAGCAGCGCAGACAGGGACTCCTACAATGAGCAGTTCTTC. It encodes CASSADRDSYNEQFF. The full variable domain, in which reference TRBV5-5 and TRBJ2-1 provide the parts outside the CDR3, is DAGVTQSPTHLIKTRGQQVTLRCSPISGHKSVSWYQQVLGQGPQFIFQYYEKEERGRGNFPDRFSARQFPNYSSELNVNALLLGDSALYLCASSADRDSYNEQFFGPGTRLTVL.

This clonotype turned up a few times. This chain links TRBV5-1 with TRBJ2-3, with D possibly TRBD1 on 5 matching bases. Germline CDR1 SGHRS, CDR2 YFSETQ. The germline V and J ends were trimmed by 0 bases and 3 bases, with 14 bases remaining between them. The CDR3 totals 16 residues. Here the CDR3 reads CASSLGEGVETDTQYF. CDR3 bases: TGCGCCAGCAGCTTGGGGGAAGGGGTTGAGACAGATACGCAGTATTTT.

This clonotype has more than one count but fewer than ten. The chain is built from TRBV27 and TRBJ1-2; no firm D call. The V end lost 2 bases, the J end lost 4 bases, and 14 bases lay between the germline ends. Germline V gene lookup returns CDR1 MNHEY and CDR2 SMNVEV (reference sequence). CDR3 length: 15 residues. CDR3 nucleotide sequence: TGTGCCAGCAGTTTAACCCCCTCCGGAACCTATGGCTACACCTTC. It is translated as CASSLTPSGTYGYTF.

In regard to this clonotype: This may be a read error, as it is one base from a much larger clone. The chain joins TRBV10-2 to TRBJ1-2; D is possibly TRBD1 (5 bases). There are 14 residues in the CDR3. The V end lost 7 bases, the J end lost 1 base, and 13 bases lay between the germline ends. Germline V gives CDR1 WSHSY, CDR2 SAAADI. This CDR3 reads CASMGQADNYGYTF. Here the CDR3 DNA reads TGCGCCAGCATGGGGCAGGCGGATAACTATGGCTACACCTTC.

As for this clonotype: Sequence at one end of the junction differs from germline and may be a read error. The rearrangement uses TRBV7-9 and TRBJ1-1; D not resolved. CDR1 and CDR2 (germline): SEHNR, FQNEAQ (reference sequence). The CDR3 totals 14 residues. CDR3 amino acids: CASNKNRKYTKAFF. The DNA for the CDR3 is TGTGCCAGCAACAAGAACAGAAAATACACTAAAGCTTTCTTT.

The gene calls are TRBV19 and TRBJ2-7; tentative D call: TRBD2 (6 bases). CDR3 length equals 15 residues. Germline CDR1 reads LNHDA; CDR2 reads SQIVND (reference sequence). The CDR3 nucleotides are TGTGCCGGTAGTATTGGGGCGGGGATAACCTACGAGCAGTACGTC. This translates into CAGSIGAGITYEQYV.

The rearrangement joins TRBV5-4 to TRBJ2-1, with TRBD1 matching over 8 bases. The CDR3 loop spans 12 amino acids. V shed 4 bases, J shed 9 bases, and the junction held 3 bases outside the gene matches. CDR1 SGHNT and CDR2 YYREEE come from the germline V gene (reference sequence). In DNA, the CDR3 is TGTGCCAGCAGCCAGACAGGGGCTGAGCAGTTCTTC. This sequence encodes CASSQTGAEQFF.

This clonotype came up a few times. The CDR3 spells CASSQRDTETQYF. The CDR3 nucleotides are TGTGCCAGCAGCCAGAGAGATACGGAGACCCAGTACTTC. V and J are TRBV16 and TRBJ2-5; no definite D call. Germline V gene data show CDR1 as KGHSY and CDR2 as FQNENV. This CDR3 is built from 13 residues. V was clipped by 3 bases and J by 5 bases, with 10 bases between them.

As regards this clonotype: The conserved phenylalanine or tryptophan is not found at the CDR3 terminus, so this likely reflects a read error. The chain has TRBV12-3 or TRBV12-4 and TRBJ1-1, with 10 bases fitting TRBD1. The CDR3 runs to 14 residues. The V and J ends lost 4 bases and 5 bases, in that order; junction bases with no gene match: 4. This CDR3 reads CASSSTGGGTEAFS. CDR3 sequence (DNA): TGTGCCAGCAGTTCGACAGGGGGCGGAACTGAAGCTTTCTCT.

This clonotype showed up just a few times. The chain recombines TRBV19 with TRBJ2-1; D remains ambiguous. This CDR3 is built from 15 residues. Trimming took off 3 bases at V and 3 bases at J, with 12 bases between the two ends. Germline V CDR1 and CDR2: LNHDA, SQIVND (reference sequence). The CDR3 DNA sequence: TGTGCCAGTAGTATCCCCGGGCCGCTCTACAATGAGCAGTTCTTC. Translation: CASSIPGPLYNEQFF.

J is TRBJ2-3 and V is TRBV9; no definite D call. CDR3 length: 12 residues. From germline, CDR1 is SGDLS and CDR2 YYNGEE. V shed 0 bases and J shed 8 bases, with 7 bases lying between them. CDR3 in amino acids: CASSVDDVTQYF. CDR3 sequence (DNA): TGTGCCAGCAGCGTAGATGACGTTACGCAGTATTTT.

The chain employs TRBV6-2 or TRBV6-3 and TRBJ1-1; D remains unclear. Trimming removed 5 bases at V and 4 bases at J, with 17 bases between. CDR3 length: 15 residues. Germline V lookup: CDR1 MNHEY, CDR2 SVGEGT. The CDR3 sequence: CASSPPGPYGTEAFF. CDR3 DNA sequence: TGTGCCAGCAGTCCTCCCGGGCCATACGGCACTGAAGCTTTCTTT.

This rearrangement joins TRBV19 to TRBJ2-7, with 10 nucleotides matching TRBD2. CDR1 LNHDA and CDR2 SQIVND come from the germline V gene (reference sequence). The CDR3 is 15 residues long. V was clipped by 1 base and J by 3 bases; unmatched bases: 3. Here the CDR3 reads CASSIALAGVYEQYF. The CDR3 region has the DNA TGTGCCAGTAGTATAGCGCTAGCGGGAGTCTACGAGCAGTACTTC.

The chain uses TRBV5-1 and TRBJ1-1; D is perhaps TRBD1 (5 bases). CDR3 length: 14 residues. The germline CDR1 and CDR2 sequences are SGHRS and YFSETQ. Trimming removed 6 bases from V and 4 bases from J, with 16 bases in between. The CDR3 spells CASTKGSRSTEAFF. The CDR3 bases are TGCGCCAGCACTAAGGGGTCTCGGTCCACTGAAGCTTTCTTT.

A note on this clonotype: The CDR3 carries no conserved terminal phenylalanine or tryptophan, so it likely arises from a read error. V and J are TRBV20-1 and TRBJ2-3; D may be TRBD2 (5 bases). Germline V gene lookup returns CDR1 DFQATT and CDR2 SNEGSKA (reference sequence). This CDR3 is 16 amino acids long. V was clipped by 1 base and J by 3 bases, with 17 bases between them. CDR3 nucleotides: TGCAGTGCTAGAGGTAGAGTTGTGGTAGCGACAGATACGCAGTATCTT. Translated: CSARGRVVVATDTQYL.

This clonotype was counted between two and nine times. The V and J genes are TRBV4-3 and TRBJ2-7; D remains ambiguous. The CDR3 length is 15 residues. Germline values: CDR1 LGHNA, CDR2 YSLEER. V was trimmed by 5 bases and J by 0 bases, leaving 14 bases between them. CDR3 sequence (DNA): TGCGCCAGCAGCGAAGGTGTCAGGCGCTCCTACGAGCAGTACTTC. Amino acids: CASSEGVRRSYEQYF.

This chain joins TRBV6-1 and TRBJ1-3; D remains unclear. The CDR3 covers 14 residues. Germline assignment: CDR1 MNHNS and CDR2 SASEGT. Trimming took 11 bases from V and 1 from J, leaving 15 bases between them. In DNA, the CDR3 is TGTGCCGTCACCGGGCCGCGTTCTGGAAACACCATATATTTT. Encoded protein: CAVTGPRSGNTIYF.

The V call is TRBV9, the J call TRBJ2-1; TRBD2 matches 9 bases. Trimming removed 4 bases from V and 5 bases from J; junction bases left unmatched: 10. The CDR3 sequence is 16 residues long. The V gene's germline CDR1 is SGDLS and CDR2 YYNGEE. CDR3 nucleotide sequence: TGTGCCAGCAGCCCAAGGCGCGGGGGGGATCACAATGAGCAGTTCTTC. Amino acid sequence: CASSPRRGGDHNEQFF. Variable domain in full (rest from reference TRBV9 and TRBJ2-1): DSGVTQTPKHLITATGQRVTLRCSPRSGDLSVYWYQQSLDQGLQFLIQYYNGEERAKGNILERFSAQQFPDLHSELNLSSLELGDSALYFCASSPRRGGDHNEQFFGPGTRLTVL.

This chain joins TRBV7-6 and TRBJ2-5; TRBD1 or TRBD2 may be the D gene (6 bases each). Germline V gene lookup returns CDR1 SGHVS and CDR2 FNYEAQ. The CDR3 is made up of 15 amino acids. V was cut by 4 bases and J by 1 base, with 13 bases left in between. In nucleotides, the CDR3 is TGTGCCAGCAGCTATTGGGGGGCCATCCAAGAGACCCAGTACTTC. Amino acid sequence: CASSYWGAIQETQYF.

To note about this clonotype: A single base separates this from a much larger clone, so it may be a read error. The CDR3, as DNA: TGTGCCAGCAGCTTAGCACAGGGGGCCACCAAAAAACTGTTTTTT. Translating gives CASSLAQGATKKLFF. This chain links TRBV7-9 with TRBJ1-4; TRBD1 matches 9 bases. V dropped 0 bases and J dropped 9; count of bases not matched to a gene: 5. The V gene's germline CDR1 is SEHNR and CDR2 FQNEAQ (reference sequence). This CDR3 is 15 amino acids long.

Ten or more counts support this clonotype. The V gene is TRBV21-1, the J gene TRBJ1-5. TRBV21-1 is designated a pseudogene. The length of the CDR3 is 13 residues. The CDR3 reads CASSRKANQPQHF. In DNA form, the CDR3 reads TGTGCCAGCAGCCGTAAGGCAAATCAGCCCCAGCATTTT.

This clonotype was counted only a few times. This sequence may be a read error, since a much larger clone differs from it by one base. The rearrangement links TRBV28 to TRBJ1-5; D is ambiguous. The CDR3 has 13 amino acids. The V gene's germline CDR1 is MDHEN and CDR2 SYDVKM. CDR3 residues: CTSEDAGNQPQHF. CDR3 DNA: TGTACCAGCGAAGATGCTGGCAATCAGCCCCAGCATTTT. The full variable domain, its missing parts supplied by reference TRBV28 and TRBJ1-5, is DVKVTQSSRYLVKRTGEKVFLECVQDMDHENMFWYRQDPGLGLRLIYFSYDVKMKEKGDIPEGYSVSREKKERFSLILESASTNQTSMYLCTSEDAGNQPQHFGDGTRLSIL.